Below are 28 T cell receptor beta chains sequenced from a single sample in a study of shared clonotypes between healthy human individuals. Sequencing was performed with immunoSEQ multiplex PCR; in TCRdb, only in-frame clones are kept and a portion is missing. The sample lists about 2.4 million clones, approximately 94% occurring once. The sequencing input was naive CD4+ T cells from PBMCs. As to subset: CD45RA+ positively selected. The receptors here all came from a man aged 18 to 29 in good health. Some clones in this sample may be carry-over from other donors' samples.

The chain recombines TRBV19 with TRBJ1-5; D might be TRBD1 (5 bases). The CDR3 has 13 residues. V lost 3 bases and J lost 7, with 10 bases in between. CDR1 is LNHDA, CDR2 SQIVND, per germline (reference sequence). The CDR3, as DNA: TGTGCCAGTAGTATGGTAGGGACCCAGCCCCAGCATTTT. Translating gives CASSMVGTQPQHF.

This clone was seen once. The V gene is TRBV2, the J gene TRBJ2-2, with 8 positions matching TRBD1. V gave up 6 bases and J gave up 1 base; unmatched junction bases: 4. The CDR3 length is 15 residues. Germline V gene data show CDR1 as SNHLY and CDR2 as FYNNEI. In DNA, the CDR3 is TGTGCCAGCAGAACCGGGACAGGGAACACCGGGGAGCTGTTTTTT. This gives the protein CASRTGTGNTGELFF.

The chain combines TRBV2 with TRBJ2-3, with a tentative D call TRBD1 (5 bases). The CDR3 extends over 15 amino acids. Trimming shortened V by 10 bases and J by 5 bases, and 22 bases separated the two germline ends. Germline CDR1 is SNHLY and CDR2 is FYNNEI. CDR3 region: CATYLVTGQGDTQYF. CDR3 nucleotide sequence: TGTGCCACCTACCTTGTAACCGGACAAGGAGATACGCAGTATTTT.

The chain couples TRBV29-1 to TRBJ2-1, with 11 bases lining up with TRBD2. The CDR3 is 15 amino acids. The V segment lost 1 base and the J segment 9 bases; nucleotides outside the gene matches: 8. Germline CDR1 is SQVTM and CDR2 is ANQGSEA. The CDR3 region has the DNA TGCAGCGTTGAAGTGCTAGCGGGAGGTATTGGTGAGCAGTTCTTC. This encodes CSVEVLAGGIGEQFF.

The rearrangement joins TRBV6-6 to TRBJ2-7; the D gene could be TRBD1 or TRBD2 (5 bases each). V lost 8 bases and J 7 bases, leaving 24 bases between the germline ends. The germline gives CDR1 MNHNY, CDR2 SVGAGI (reference sequence). The CDR3 has 15 residues. The CDR3 nucleotides are TGTGCCAGCTCGAAACCCCGTGACGGGGCAGGAGAGCAGTACTTC. Protein: CASSKPRDGAGEQYF.

The rearrangement links TRBV19 to TRBJ2-1, with 9 positions matching TRBD2. Germline V CDR1 and CDR2: LNHDA, SQIVND (reference sequence). Trimming took 7 bases from V and 9 from J; bases not matched to a gene: 13. This CDR3 comprises 15 residues. CDR3 coding DNA: TGTGCCAGTACCGCGGGACTAGCTCCTTTGGGTGAGCAGTTCTTC. This encodes CASTAGLAPLGEQFF.

The CDR3 DNA reads as TGTGCCAGCAGCTTAGGGGGTCCTGGGGCCAACGTCCTGACTTTC. It yields the protein CASSLGGPGANVLTF. The V and J genes are TRBV7-9 and TRBJ2-6; no clear D. The CDR3 spans 15 residues. Trimming left V 1 base short and J 2 bases short, with 6 bases between. Looked up from germline, CDR1 is SEHNR and CDR2 is FQNEAQ (reference sequence).

V is TRBV5-6 and J is TRBJ2-2; D uncertain. Trimming pared 5 bases from V and 2 bases from J, leaving 13 bases between. CDR3 length equals 15 residues. Per the germline V gene, CDR1 is SGHDT and CDR2 is YYEEEE. The CDR3 sequence: CASRFGGKNTGELFF. The CDR3 bases are TGTGCCAGCAGGTTTGGTGGGAAAAACACCGGGGAGCTGTTTTTT.

Note on this clone: Additional DNA sequences in this sample encode the identical CDR3. J is TRBJ2-2 and V is TRBV20-1; D remains unclear. The CDR3 sequence is 11 residues long. In germline, CDR1 is DFQATT, CDR2 SNEGSKA (reference sequence). The germline V and J ends were trimmed by 3 bases and 6 bases, with 5 bases remaining between them. CDR3 in amino acids: CSASRPGELFF. DNA for the CDR3: TGCAGTGCTAGCCGGCCCGGGGAGCTGTTTTTT.

This chain connects TRBV7-2 to TRBJ2-3; 7 bases match TRBD2. The germline V gene has CDR1 SGHTA and CDR2 FQGNSA. With 5 bases clipped from V and 1 base from J, the junction kept 9 bases outside the gene matches. This CDR3 region has 16 residues. CDR3 amino acids: CASSPRGGRGTDTQYF. CDR3 in DNA: TGTGCCAGCAGCCCTCGCGGGGGAAGGGGCACAGATACGCAGTATTTT. The variable domain in full, completed from reference TRBV7-2 and TRBJ2-3, reads GAGVSQSPSNKVTEKGKDVELRCDPISGHTALYWYRQSLGQGLEFLIYFQGNSAPDKSGLPSDRFSAERTGGSVSTLTIQRTQQEDSAVYLCASSPRGGRGTDTQYFGPGTRLTVL.

This clone appeared a single time. This chain uses TRBV19 with TRBJ1-1, with 9 nucleotides matching TRBD1. The V and J ends lost 6 bases and 0 bases, in that order; junction bases with no gene match: 5. This CDR3 is 15 amino acids long. The germline V gene encodes CDR1 LNHDA and CDR2 SQIVND (reference sequence). The CDR3 region has the DNA TGTGCCAGTAGCTGGGACAGGGTAATGAACACTGAAGCTTTCTTT. Its translation: CASSWDRVMNTEAFF. Full variable domain (remainder filled in from reference TRBV19 and TRBJ1-1): DGGITQSPKYLFRKEGQNVTLSCEQNLNHDAMYWYRQDPGQGLRLIYYSQIVNDFQKGDIAEGYSVSREKKESFPLTVTSAQKNPTAFYLCASSWDRVMNTEAFFGQGTRLTVV.

This sequence joins TRBV6-5 and TRBJ2-5; 8 nucleotides align to TRBD2. Germline CDR1 reads MNHEY; CDR2 reads SVGAGI. V was clipped by 8 bases and J by 2 bases; unmatched bases: 10. CDR3 length equals 15 residues. The CDR3, as DNA: TGTGCCAGCCGGAGTTGGGGCGGGAGGCAAGAGACCCAGTACTTC. Residues: CASRSWGGRQETQYF.

This clone was recorded once. This sequence joins TRBV6-1 and TRBJ2-7; unclear D gene. Trimming pared 1 base from V and 3 bases from J, leaving 10 bases between. Germline lookup yields CDR1 MNHNS and CDR2 SASEGT. The CDR3 length is 14 residues. CDR3 in DNA: TGTGCCAGCAGTGAAGGACCGCTACTCTACGAGCAGTACTTC. It encodes CASSEGPLLYEQYF.

V gene TRBV29-1 combines with J gene TRBJ1-2; TRBD1 agrees at 7 bases. Trimming cost V 7 bases and J 8 bases; bases outside gene matches: 13. The CDR3 loop spans 13 amino acids. Germline V gene lookup returns CDR1 SQVTM and CDR2 ANQGSEA. The CDR3 protein is CSALGQHFQGYTF. The DNA for the CDR3 is TGCAGCGCACTGGGACAGCATTTCCAAGGCTACACCTTC.

This rearrangement joins TRBV6-6 to TRBJ1-5, with 8 bases that match TRBD1. Trimming cost V 7 bases and J 6 bases; bases outside gene matches: 5. Germline V gene data show CDR1 as MNHNY and CDR2 as SVGAGI (reference sequence). There are 13 residues in the CDR3. Here the CDR3 DNA reads TGTGCCAGCAAAGACAGGGGCGGTCAGCCCCAGCATTTT. The encoded protein is CASKDRGGQPQHF.

The V gene is TRBV28, the J gene TRBJ2-1, with D possibly called TRBD1 or TRBD2 (6 bases each). This CDR3 has 18 amino acids. The V end was cut by 6 bases, the J end by 1 base, with 22 bases between. Germline assignment: CDR1 MDHEN and CDR2 SYDVKM. CDR3 coding DNA: TGTGCCAGCAGACACGACAGGTATGGGACTGGGTCCTACAATGAGCAGTTCTTC. It is translated as CASRHDRYGTGSYNEQFF.

The V and J genes are TRBV28 and TRBJ2-1; TRBD2 matches 7 bases. Germline assignment: CDR1 MDHEN and CDR2 SYDVKM. V shed 7 bases and J 0 bases; nucleotides not matched to a gene: 9. CDR3 length: 16 residues. CDR3 coding DNA: TGTGCCAGCACCGGACAAGGGACTACCTCCTACAATGAGCAGTTCTTC. It encodes CASTGQGTTSYNEQFF.

V gene TRBV19 combines with J gene TRBJ2-7, with a weak D call TRBD1 (5 bases). Deletions cut 1 base from V and 7 bases from J, with 14 bases between. The CDR3 sequence is 14 residues long. Germline V CDR1 and CDR2: LNHDA, SQIVND (reference sequence). Here the CDR3 reads CASSIGRQLSEQYF. The CDR3 bases are TGTGCCAGTAGTATAGGTCGACAGTTGAGTGAGCAGTACTTC. Combining the CDR3 with reference TRBV19 and TRBJ2-7 gives the whole variable domain DGGITQSPKYLFRKEGQNVTLSCEQNLNHDAMYWYRQDPGQGLRLIYYSQIVNDFQKGDIAEGYSVSREKKESFPLTVTSAQKNPTAFYLCASSIGRQLSEQYFGPGTRLTVT.

The chain is built from TRBV7-9 and TRBJ2-2; D may be TRBD2 (6 bases). V dropped 4 bases and J dropped 6 bases, with 18 bases sitting between them. CDR1 and CDR2 (germline): SEHNR, FQNEAQ (reference sequence). This CDR3 spans 16 amino acids. The CDR3 DNA is TGTGCCAGCAGCTCCCTTCGGGGTAGGGAGGCCGGGGAGCTGTTTTTT. Translating gives CASSSLRGREAGELFF.

About this clone itself: Other nucleotide sequences in the sample specify the same CDR3. V and J are TRBV19 and TRBJ2-5; D may be TRBD1 (5 bases). The V end was cut by 2 bases, the J end by 5 bases, with 9 bases between. Germline V gene data show CDR1 as LNHDA and CDR2 as SQIVND (reference sequence). The CDR3 runs 13 residues. Here the CDR3 reads CASSIYRGETQYF. The CDR3 nucleotides are TGTGCCAGTAGTATATATAGGGGCGAGACCCAGTACTTC.

The chain links TRBV11-3 to TRBJ2-2; TRBD2 agrees at 10 bases. The CDR3 extends over 14 amino acids. Germline loops: CDR1 SGHNT, CDR2 YENEEA. J gave up 5 bases and V 6 bases, and 3 bases lay outside the gene matches. DNA for the CDR3: TGTGCCAGCAGGACTAGCGGGTCGACCGGGGAGCTGTTTTTT. Its translation: CASRTSGSTGELFF.

Worth noting for this clone: Different DNA sequences within this sample yield the same CDR3. The V call is TRBV6-5, the J call TRBJ1-1, with D possibly TRBD1 on 5 matching bases. Between the trimmed V and J ends, which lost 2 bases and 4 bases, there was a span of 8 bases. The CDR3 has 13 amino acids. Per germline, CDR1 MNHEY and CDR2 SVGAGI. The CDR3 DNA reads TGTGCCAGCAGTTACAGGGGAGCCACTGAAGCTTTCTTT. It is translated as CASSYRGATEAFF.

The CDR3 sequence is CSVGHGYEQYF. The DNA for the CDR3 is TGCAGCGTGGGACATGGTTACGAGCAGTACTTC. This sequence joins TRBV29-1 and TRBJ2-7, with a possible D match to TRBD1 (6 bases). Trimming took off 6 bases at V and 4 bases at J, with 10 bases between the two ends. This CDR3 has 11 residues. CDR1 and CDR2 from the germline V gene are SQVTM and ANQGSEA.

V is TRBV19 and J is TRBJ1-1, with D uncertain. The CDR3 consists of 14 residues. With 3 bases removed from V and 1 base from J, the gap between germline ends came to 9 bases. Germline V CDR1 and CDR2: LNHDA, SQIVND (reference sequence). Here the CDR3 reads CASSIWQSNTEAFF. CDR3 nucleotide sequence: TGTGCCAGTAGTATCTGGCAGTCGAACACTGAAGCTTTCTTT. Full variable domain (missing parts from reference TRBV19 and TRBJ1-1): DGGITQSPKYLFRKEGQNVTLSCEQNLNHDAMYWYRQDPGQGLRLIYYSQIVNDFQKGDIAEGYSVSREKKESFPLTVTSAQKNPTAFYLCASSIWQSNTEAFFGQGTRLTVV.

The V and J genes are TRBV11-1 and TRBJ1-2, with TRBD1 matching over 8 bases. The junction had 4 bases not matched to a gene; V was cut back by 4 bases and J by 6 bases. Germline V lookup: CDR1 SGHAT, CDR2 FQDESV (reference sequence). This CDR3 has 13 amino acids. In nucleotides, the CDR3 is TGTGCCAGCAGCTACGACAGGGGCGATGGCTACACCTTC. It is translated as CASSYDRGDGYTF.

The chain has TRBV18 and TRBJ2-1; TRBD2 matches 14 bases. The CDR3 has 15 residues. Germline V lookup: CDR1 KGHSH, CDR2 LQKENI. After removal of 2 bases from V and 8 bases from J, the junction contained 2 bases not matched to a gene. In nucleotides, the CDR3 is TGTGCCAGCTCACCAGGGACTAGCGGGAGTGATGAGCAGTTCTTC. Protein: CASSPGTSGSDEQFF.

This rearrangement joins TRBV2 to TRBJ2-3; weak D call: TRBD2 (6 bases). Deletions cut 8 bases from V and 5 bases from J, with 20 bases between. CDR1 is SNHLY, CDR2 FYNNEI, per germline. The CDR3 has 15 amino acids. The CDR3 reads CASQIARGGGDTQYF. The DNA for the CDR3 is TGTGCCAGCCAAATTGCCCGGGGAGGAGGAGATACGCAGTATTTT.

A word on this clone: One end of the junction is discordant with germline, which a read error may explain. This chain connects TRBV27 to TRBJ1-2; perhaps TRBD1 as D (5 bases). The CDR3 consists of 14 residues. Germline CDR1 and CDR2: MNHEY and SMNVEV (reference sequence). The CDR3 DNA reads TGTGCCAGCCGTTTGAGCGGGGACCCCTCCGGCTACACCTTC. The encoded protein is CASRLSGDPSGYTF.